These T cell receptor beta chains were read from a single sample in a study of shared clonotypes between healthy human individuals. Assay used: immunoSEQ multiplex PCR; TCRdb lists only in-frame clones, some missing. The data hold about 1.1 million clones, with 70% to 85% observed a single time. Sequenced material: memory CD4+ T cells from PBMCs. Receptor source: a man aged 18 to 29 in good health. Some clones in this sample may be carry-over from other donors' samples. CDR3s include the opening cysteine and the closing phenylalanine or tryptophan. D genes are given only for firm matches. Only part of the rows carry a size: once, few, many, or a class if the clone is expanded.

CDR3 DNA | CDR3 protein | clone size | V gene | D gene | J gene
TGCGCCAGCAGCCTTGGCGGGACAGGGTTGTCAGATACGCAGTATTTT | CASSLGGTGLSDTQYF | . | TRBV5-1 | TRBD1 | TRBJ2-3
TGTGCCAGCAGTTTAGCCCAGAACACTGAAGCTTTCTTT | CASSLAQNTEAFF | once | TRBV6-1 | . | TRBJ1-1
TGTGCCAGCAGCTTAGCCCCTGGGGGGGACAGGGGCGATGGCTACACCTTC | CASSLAPGGDRGDGYTF | many | TRBV7-6 | TRBD1 | TRBJ1-2
TGTGCCAGCAGCTTAGGCAGGATCTATGGCTACACCTTC | CASSLGRIYGYTF | . | TRBV7-2 | . | TRBJ1-2
TGTGCCAGCTCACCCAATAGGGACGCCTACGAGCAGTACTTC | CASSPNRDAYEQYF | . | TRBV18 | . | TRBJ2-7
TGTGCCAGCAGTCCCGACAGGATAAAGGCGAACACCGGGGAGCTGTTTTTT | CASSPDRIKANTGELFF | once | TRBV11-3 | . | TRBJ2-2
TGTGCCAGCAGTTATGTTGATAGCAATCAGCCCCAGCATTTT | CASSYVDSNQPQHF | . | TRBV28 | . | TRBJ1-5
TGTGCCAGCAGCCAAGTAGGGGGGACAGGGTCGTCGGAGCAGTACTTC | CASSQVGGTGSSEQYF | . | TRBV14 | TRBD1 | TRBJ2-7
TGTGCCAGCAGCGCCCAAGCGGGGGCCTACGAGCAGTACTTC | CASSAQAGAYEQYF | . | TRBV9 | TRBD2 | TRBJ2-7
TGTGCCAGCGAACCCCAGGGGGGGGACAGGGAACTCGAGCAGTACTTC | CASEPQGGDRELEQYF | . | TRBV2 | TRBD1 | TRBJ2-7
TGTGCCAGCAGCGAACGGTTCGGGGGGGCGGAGACCCAGTACTTC | CASSERFGGAETQYF | . | TRBV28 | TRBD2 | TRBJ2-5
TGTGCCAGCAGTTCCCGCCGCTCCTCTGGAAACACCATATATTTT | CASSSRRSSGNTIYF | . | TRBV27 | . | TRBJ1-3
TGTGCCAAAAGGCGGGGGCGGATGGCCTACGAGCAGTACTTC | CAKRRGRMAYEQYF | few | TRBV5-3 | . | TRBJ2-7
TGTGCCAGCAGCCAAGCGGGGGGCAGGCAGCAGTACTTC | CASSQAGGRQQYF | . | TRBV4-2 | . | TRBJ2-7
TGCAGCGTTGAGGGCCCAGGTTACGAGCAGTACTTC | CSVEGPGYEQYF | . | TRBV29-1 | . | TRBJ2-7
TGTGCCAGCAGCTTAATATACAGAGCGGGCTACGAGCAGTACTTC | CASSLIYRAGYEQYF | . | TRBV7-2 | . | TRBJ2-7
TGTGCCAGCACGGATGGAGGAGGGACAGATACGCAGTATTTT | CASTDGGGTDTQYF | . | TRBV2 | . | TRBJ2-3
TGTGCCATCAGCCCCGGGACTTTCTACGAGCAGTACTTC | CAISPGTFYEQYF | . | TRBV10-3 | . | TRBJ2-7
TGTGCCAGCAGTAGGGGACTAGCGGGAGGTAGAGAGACCCAGTACTTC | CASSRGLAGGRETQYF | once | TRBV27 | TRBD2 | TRBJ2-5
TGTGCCAGCAGCTTAGGAGCGGGGGCCTATGGCTACACCTTC | CASSLGAGAYGYTF | . | TRBV7-9 | . | TRBJ1-2
TGTGCCAGCAGCTCAGGCGTGGCTTGGGGAACAGATACGCAGTATTTT | CASSSGVAWGTDTQYF | . | TRBV7-9 | . | TRBJ2-3